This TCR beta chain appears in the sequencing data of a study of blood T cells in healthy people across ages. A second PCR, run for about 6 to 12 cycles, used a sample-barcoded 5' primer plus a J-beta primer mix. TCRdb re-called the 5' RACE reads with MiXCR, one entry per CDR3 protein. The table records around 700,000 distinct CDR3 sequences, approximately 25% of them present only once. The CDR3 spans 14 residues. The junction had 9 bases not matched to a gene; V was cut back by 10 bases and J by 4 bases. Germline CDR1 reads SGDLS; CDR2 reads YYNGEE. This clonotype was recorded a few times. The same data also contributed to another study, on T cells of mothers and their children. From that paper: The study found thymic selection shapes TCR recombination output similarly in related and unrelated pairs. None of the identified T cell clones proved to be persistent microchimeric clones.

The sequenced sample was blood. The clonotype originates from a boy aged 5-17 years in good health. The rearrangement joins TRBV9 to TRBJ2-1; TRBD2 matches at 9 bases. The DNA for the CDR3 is TGTGCCTCTGCACTAGCGGGCAATTACAATGAGCAGTTCTTC. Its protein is CASALAGNYNEQFF. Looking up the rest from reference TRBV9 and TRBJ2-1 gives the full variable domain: DSGVTQTPKHLITATGQRVTLRCSPRSGDLSVYWYQQSLDQGLQFLIQYYNGEERAKGNILERFSAQQFPDLHSELNLSSLELGDSALYFCASALAGNYNEQFFGPGTRLTVL.